Listed below are T cell receptor beta chains from one sample, sequenced in a study of shared clonotypes between healthy human individuals. Here immunoSEQ multiplex PCR was the method, and the copy in TCRdb shows in-frame clones only, minus some. Here the sample spans 2 million to 2.5 million clones, almost 96% being singletons. The specimen sequenced was naive CD4+ T cells sorted from blood. Source of these receptors: a man younger than 35 in good health. Each CDR3 is given with its conserved first and last residue. The order of the fields is J gene, D gene, clone size, V gene, CDR3 DNA, CDR3 protein. A D gene is named only where the DNA matches it firmly. Expanded clones are given a class, and other clones once, few, many or no size at all.

j_call: TRBJ1-1; d_call: TRBD1; clone_size: NA; v_call: TRBV2; cdr3_nt: TGTGCCACATCGACAGGGTGGGACACTGAAGCTTTCTTT; cdr3_aa: CATSTGWDTEAFF
j_call: TRBJ2-1; d_call: TRBD1; clone_size: NA; v_call: TRBV5-8; cdr3_nt: TGTGCCAGCAGCGCCCCATCCTGGGACAGAGGTGAGCAGTTCTTC; cdr3_aa: CASSAPSWDRGEQFF
j_call: TRBJ2-3; d_call: NA; clone_size: NA; v_call: TRBV12-5; cdr3_nt: TGTGCTAGTGGTTTGGTCCTCTCTATTACAGGGCCAGATACGCAGTATTTT; cdr3_aa: CASGLVLSITGPDTQYF
j_call: TRBJ1-3; d_call: TRBD1; clone_size: once; v_call: TRBV2; cdr3_nt: TGTGCCAGCAGTGAGCAGAAAGGGGGCATCGGAAACACCATATATTTT; cdr3_aa: CASSEQKGGIGNTIYF
j_call: TRBJ1-2; d_call: TRBD1; clone_size: NA; v_call: TRBV19; cdr3_nt: TGTGCCAGTAGTGTTGCCAGGGGGCATGGCTACACCTTC; cdr3_aa: CASSVARGHGYTF
j_call: TRBJ2-3; d_call: NA; clone_size: NA; v_call: TRBV6-5; cdr3_nt: TGTGCCAGCAGTCCCGGGTGGACAGATACGCAGTATTTT; cdr3_aa: CASSPGWTDTQYF
j_call: TRBJ2-7; d_call: TRBD2; clone_size: NA; v_call: TRBV7-2; cdr3_nt: TGTGCCAGCAGCTTAGGGGGACTAGCGGTTGAGGGGCAGTACTTC; cdr3_aa: CASSLGGLAVEGQYF
j_call: TRBJ2-3; d_call: TRBD2; clone_size: NA; v_call: TRBV2; cdr3_nt: TGTGCCAGCAGTAGGCTAGCGGGCACAGATACGCAGTATTTT; cdr3_aa: CASSRLAGTDTQYF
j_call: TRBJ2-1; d_call: NA; clone_size: NA; v_call: TRBV18; cdr3_nt: TGTGCCAGCTCACCCTCTTTGGGGGCACACAATGAGCAGTTCTTC; cdr3_aa: CASSPSLGAHNEQFF
j_call: TRBJ1-2; d_call: TRBD1; clone_size: NA; v_call: TRBV6-5; cdr3_nt: TGTGCCAGCAGTTACCAGGGGGGCTATGGCTACACCTTC; cdr3_aa: CASSYQGGYGYTF
j_call: TRBJ1-4; d_call: NA; clone_size: NA; v_call: TRBV11-2; cdr3_nt: TGTGCCAGCAGCGCAGGGGTTACAACTAATGAAAAACTGTTTTTT; cdr3_aa: CASSAGVTTNEKLFF
j_call: TRBJ1-2; d_call: NA; clone_size: NA; v_call: TRBV6-6; cdr3_nt: TGTGCCAGCAGTGGCGTTGACCAGGGAAGCTATGGCTACACCTTC; cdr3_aa: CASSGVDQGSYGYTF
j_call: TRBJ1-2; d_call: NA; clone_size: NA; v_call: TRBV30; cdr3_nt: TGTGCCTGGAGTGACACCTATGGCTACACCTTC; cdr3_aa: CAWSDTYGYTF
j_call: TRBJ1-5; d_call: NA; clone_size: NA; v_call: TRBV19; cdr3_nt: TGTGCCAGTAGTGCCGGGATGGGCCAGCCCCAGCATTTT; cdr3_aa: CASSAGMGQPQHF